The 13 T cell receptor beta chains below all came from one sample that was sequenced in a study of shared clonotypes between healthy human individuals. The protocol was immunoSEQ multiplex PCR, while the TCRdb copy is restricted to in-frame clones and leaves out a portion. The data show some 500,000 clones, with more than 95% seen just once and 0.064% held by the top ten. The specimen was naive CD4+ T cells sorted from blood. Subset: CD45RA+ positively selected. The receptor set was obtained from a woman aged 25-40 years in good health.

This chain connects TRBV6-5 to TRBJ1-5; D possibly corresponds to TRBD1 (5 bases). In germline, CDR1 is MNHEY, CDR2 SVGAGI. The V end lost 6 bases, the J end lost 6 bases, and 15 bases lay between the germline ends. This CDR3 is 14 amino acids long. The CDR3: CASRLQRGSQPQHF. The CDR3 bases are TGTGCCAGCAGACTTCAAAGGGGTTCTCAGCCCCAGCATTTT.

The sample holds a few counts of this clone. This chain links TRBV29-1 with TRBJ1-5, with D uncertain. Germline V gene data show CDR1 as SQVTM and CDR2 as ANQGSEA. Trimming removed 2 bases at V and 1 base at J, with 0 bases between. The CDR3 has 11 residues. The CDR3 coding sequence is TGCAGCGTTGAAAGCAATCAGCCCCAGCATTTT. Translating it yields CSVESNQPQHF.

This clone is a singleton in its sample. This chain uses TRBV14 with TRBJ2-1; D unclear. The CDR3 contains 15 residues. The ends were cut back, 0 bases at V and 5 bases at J, with 11 bases in the middle. Germline CDR1 is SGHDN and CDR2 is FVKESK. CDR3: CASSQDMLDNNEQFF. As DNA, the CDR3 is TGTGCCAGCAGCCAAGATATGTTAGACAACAATGAGCAGTTCTTC. Full variable domain (outside the CDR3, taken from reference TRBV14 and TRBJ2-1): EAGVTQFPSHSVIEKGQTVTLRCDPISGHDNLYWYRRVMGKEIKFLLHFVKESKQDESGMPNNRFLAERTGGTYSTLKVQPAELEDSGVYFCASSQDMLDNNEQFFGPGTRLTVL.

The chain couples TRBV27 to TRBJ2-7; D is unresolved. Germline V gives CDR1 MNHEY, CDR2 SMNVEV (reference sequence). V was clipped by 0 bases and J by 1 base, with 7 bases between them. The CDR3 totals 14 residues. DNA of the CDR3: TGTGCCAGCAGTTTATCGCAAGGGTCCTACGAGCAGTACTTC. Protein sequence: CASSLSQGSYEQYF.

On this clone itself: A read error may produce the germline difference seen at one junction end. The chain uses TRBV2 and TRBJ1-4; 9 bases match TRBD1. The CDR3 has 15 amino acids. From germline, CDR1 is SNHLY and CDR2 FYNNEI. CDR3 in DNA: TGTGCCAGCAGAAACAGGGGGCAGACTAGTGAAAAACTGTTTTTT. Its protein product is CASRNRGQTSEKLFF.

Remarks on this clone: Other DNA sequences in the same sample also yield this CDR3. The rearrangement uses TRBV5-8 and TRBJ2-1; 9 nucleotides line up with TRBD1. CDR1 is SGHTS and CDR2 is YDEGEE in the germline V gene. The CDR3 extends over 16 amino acids. Germline trimming cut 4 bases from V and 0 bases from J; bases unmatched to any gene: 5. CDR3 loop: CASSRTGASSYNEQFF. The CDR3 region has the DNA TGTGCCAGCAGCCGGACAGGGGCGAGCTCCTACAATGAGCAGTTCTTC.

The chain uses TRBV30 and TRBJ1-1, with D unresolved. The CDR3 has 12 residues. Trimming pared 4 bases from V and 11 bases from J, leaving 17 bases between. Germline CDR1 GTSNPN, CDR2 SVGIG (reference sequence). This CDR3 is CAWIRSPTPAFF. CDR3 DNA sequence: TGTGCCTGGATAAGGTCCCCAACTCCGGCTTTCTTT.

CDR3 sequence reads: CASSVGTGLLGELFF. The CDR3 nucleotides are TGTGCCAGCAGCGTCGGGACTGGCCTGTTAGGGGAGCTGTTTTTT. The rearrangement uses TRBV11-2 and TRBJ2-2; D is perhaps TRBD2 (6 bases). V was pared by 5 bases and J by 8 bases, with 18 bases between. Germline lookup yields CDR1 SGHAT and CDR2 FQNNGV. There are 15 residues in the CDR3.

CDR3 bases: TGTGCCAGTAGTATACCCCGCACGGGAGGGGCCTACACCTTC. Amino acid sequence: CASSIPRTGGAYTF. The rearrangement uses TRBV19 and TRBJ1-2; D possibly corresponds to TRBD1 (5 bases). Germline CDR1 LNHDA, CDR2 SQIVND (reference sequence). The V end lost 2 bases, the J end lost 10 bases, and 17 bases lay between the germline ends. CDR3 length: 14 residues.

The chain uses TRBV2 and TRBJ1-1, with 7 bases aligning to TRBD1. The trim removed 9 bases at V and 4 bases at J, leaving 11 bases unmatched. The CDR3 length is 14 residues. Germline V gene lookup returns CDR1 SNHLY and CDR2 FYNNEI. DNA of the CDR3: TGTGCCAGTAGGGGCGTCAGGGGGTTCACTGAAGCTTTCTTT. It translates to CASRGVRGFTEAFF.

The chain has TRBV5-4 and TRBJ2-3; TRBD2 agrees at 9 bases. The CDR3 loop spans 16 amino acids. J gave up 0 bases and V 3 bases, and 5 bases lay outside the gene matches. Germline assignment: CDR1 SGHNT and CDR2 YYREEE (reference sequence). This chain's CDR3 is CASSWDTSGSTDTQYF. The CDR3 nucleotides read TGTGCCAGCAGCTGGGACACTAGCGGGAGCACAGATACGCAGTATTTT.

The V and J genes are TRBV19 and TRBJ2-3, with a tentative D call TRBD2 (5 bases). Between the trimmed V and J ends, which lost 5 bases and 0 bases, there was a span of 21 bases. The CDR3 runs 18 residues. Germline V gene data show CDR1 as LNHDA and CDR2 as SQIVND (reference sequence). The chain's CDR3 is CASSEPLKRLPSTDTQYF. CDR3 nucleotides: TGTGCCAGTAGTGAACCCCTTAAGCGGTTACCAAGCACAGATACGCAGTATTTT.

This chain connects TRBV19 to TRBJ1-1, with unresolved D. Germline CDR1 is LNHDA and CDR2 is SQIVND (reference sequence). V dropped 8 bases and J dropped 0 bases, with 16 bases sitting between them. The CDR3 is 15 amino acids. CDR3 protein: CASPTGHELNTEAFF. The CDR3 DNA reads TGTGCCAGTCCGACGGGCCACGAACTGAACACTGAAGCTTTCTTT.